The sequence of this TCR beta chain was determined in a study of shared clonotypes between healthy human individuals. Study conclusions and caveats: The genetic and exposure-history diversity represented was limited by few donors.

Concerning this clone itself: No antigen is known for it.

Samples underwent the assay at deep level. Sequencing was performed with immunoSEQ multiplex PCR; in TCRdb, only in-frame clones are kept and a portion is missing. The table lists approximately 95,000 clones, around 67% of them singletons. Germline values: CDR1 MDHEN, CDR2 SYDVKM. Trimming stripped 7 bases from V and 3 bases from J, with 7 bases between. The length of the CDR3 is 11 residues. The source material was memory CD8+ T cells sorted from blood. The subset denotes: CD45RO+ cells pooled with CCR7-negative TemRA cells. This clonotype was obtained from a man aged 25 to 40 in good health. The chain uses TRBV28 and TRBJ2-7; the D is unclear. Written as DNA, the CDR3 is TGTGCCAGCACCCAGCACTACGAGCAGTACTTC. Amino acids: CASTQHYEQYF.